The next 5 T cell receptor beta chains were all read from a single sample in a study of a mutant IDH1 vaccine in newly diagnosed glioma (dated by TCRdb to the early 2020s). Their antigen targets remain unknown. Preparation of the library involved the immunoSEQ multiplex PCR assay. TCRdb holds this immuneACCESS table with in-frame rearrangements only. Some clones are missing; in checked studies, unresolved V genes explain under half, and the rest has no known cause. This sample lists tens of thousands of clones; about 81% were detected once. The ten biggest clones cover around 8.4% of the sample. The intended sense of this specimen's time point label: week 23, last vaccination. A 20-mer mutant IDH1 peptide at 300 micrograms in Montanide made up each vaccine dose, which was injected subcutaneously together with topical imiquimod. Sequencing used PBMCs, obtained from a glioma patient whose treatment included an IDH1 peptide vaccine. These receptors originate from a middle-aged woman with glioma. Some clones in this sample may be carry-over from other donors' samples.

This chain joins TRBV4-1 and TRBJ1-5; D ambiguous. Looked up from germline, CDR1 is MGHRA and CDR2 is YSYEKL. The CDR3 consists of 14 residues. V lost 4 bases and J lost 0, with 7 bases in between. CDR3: CASSPGVSNQPQHF. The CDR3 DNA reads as TGCGCCAGCAGCCCTGGAGTTAGCAATCAGCCCCAGCATTTT.

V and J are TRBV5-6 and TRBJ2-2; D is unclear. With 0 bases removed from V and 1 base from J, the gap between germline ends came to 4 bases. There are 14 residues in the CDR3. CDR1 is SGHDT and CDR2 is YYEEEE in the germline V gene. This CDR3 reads CASSLDMNTGELFF. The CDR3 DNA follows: TGTGCCAGCAGCTTGGACATGAACACCGGGGAGCTGTTTTTT.

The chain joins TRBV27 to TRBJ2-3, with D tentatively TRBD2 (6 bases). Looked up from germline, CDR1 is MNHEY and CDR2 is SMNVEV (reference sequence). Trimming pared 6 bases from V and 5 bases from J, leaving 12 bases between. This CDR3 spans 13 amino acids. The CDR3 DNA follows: TGTGCCAGCAGCTTCGGGACTCTAGATACGCAGTATTTT. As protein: CASSFGTLDTQYF.

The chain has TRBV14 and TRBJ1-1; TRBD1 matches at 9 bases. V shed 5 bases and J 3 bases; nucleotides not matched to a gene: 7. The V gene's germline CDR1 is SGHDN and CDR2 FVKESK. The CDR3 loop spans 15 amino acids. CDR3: CASSATGGRYTEAFF. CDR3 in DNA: TGTGCCAGCAGCGCAACAGGGGGCAGGTACACTGAAGCTTTCTTT.

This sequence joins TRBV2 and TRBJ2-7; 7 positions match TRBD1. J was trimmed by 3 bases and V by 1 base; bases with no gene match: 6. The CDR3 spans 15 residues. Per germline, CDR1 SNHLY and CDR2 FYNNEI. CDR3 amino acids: CASSEGVDRLYEQYF. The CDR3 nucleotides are TGTGCCAGCAGTGAAGGGGTGGACAGGCTCTACGAGCAGTACTTC.